This is a list of T cell receptor beta chains from one sample in a study of CD8+ T cells in alopecia areata. Produced via immunoSEQ multiplex PCR; TCRdb's table is partial and in-frame only. The sample gives about 37,000 clones, around 50% of which show up once; roughly 1.8% is in the top ten. Sequenced: CD4+ Tregs sorted from blood. The receptors shown here come from a human donor with alopecia areata. Each CDR3 is given without its conserved first and last residue.

j_call: TRBJ2-4
v_call: TRBV5-1
cdr3_aa: ASSLGGAGGPKNIQY

j_call: TRBJ2-3
v_call: TRBV5-1
cdr3_aa: ASSLLPGTDTQY

j_call: TRBJ2-2
v_call: TRBV7-2
cdr3_aa: ASSPRQGIYTGELF

j_call: TRBJ1-1
v_call: TRBV7-2
cdr3_aa: ASSPLRVGGTEAF

j_call: TRBJ2-4
v_call: TRBV19
cdr3_aa: ASSTIGAGKNIQY

j_call: TRBJ1-3
v_call: TRBV5-1
cdr3_aa: ASSLALGNTIY

j_call: TRBJ2-7
v_call: TRBV7-9
cdr3_aa: ASSLVFRGTGSYEQY

j_call: TRBJ2-1
v_call: TRBV7-2
cdr3_aa: ASSAGGLNEQF

j_call: TRBJ2-4
v_call: TRBV7-2
cdr3_aa: ASSLVGYQNIQY

j_call: TRBJ2-1
v_call: TRBV28
cdr3_aa: ASRGLVYSYNEQF

j_call: TRBJ2-7
v_call: TRBV28
cdr3_aa: ASSSPGLGSYEQY

j_call: TRBJ2-1
v_call: TRBV6-4
cdr3_aa: ASRGQGAGNEQF

j_call: TRBJ1-1
v_call: TRBV5-4
cdr3_aa: ASSLSGTVNTEAF

j_call: TRBJ2-1
v_call: TRBV5-1
cdr3_aa: ASSLGPGGSSYNEQF

j_call: TRBJ1-2
v_call: TRBV5-4
cdr3_aa: AINDRDREGGYT

j_call: TRBJ1-4
v_call: TRBV29-1
cdr3_aa: SVADRVGEKLF

j_call: TRBJ2-2
v_call: TRBV9
cdr3_aa: ASRMEGINTGELF

j_call: TRBJ1-1
v_call: TRBV11-2
cdr3_aa: ASSVLGGNTEAF

j_call: TRBJ2-1
v_call: TRBV19
cdr3_aa: ASSSKGLAGEQF

j_call: TRBJ1-1
v_call: TRBV2
cdr3_aa: ASSEAWGLRTEAF

j_call: TRBJ2-7
v_call: TRBV2
cdr3_aa: ASNYDRGGEQY

j_call: TRBJ1-2
v_call: TRBV7-2
cdr3_aa: ASSQGLHGYT

j_call: TRBJ2-7
v_call: TRBV5-1
cdr3_aa: ASSYTGGPSYEQY

j_call: TRBJ1-2
v_call: TRBV7-2
cdr3_aa: ASRRQGNRGYT

j_call: TRBJ2-5
v_call: TRBV10-3
cdr3_aa: AISDRARETQY

j_call: TRBJ2-7
v_call: TRBV7-9
cdr3_aa: ASRSVGDEQY

j_call: TRBJ2-3
v_call: TRBV5-1
cdr3_aa: ASSPSTDTQY

j_call: TRBJ2-2
v_call: TRBV7-2
cdr3_aa: ASSSWTNTGELF

j_call: TRBJ1-1
v_call: TRBV10-3
cdr3_aa: ASRTGQIEAF

j_call: TRBJ1-2
v_call: TRBV4-3
cdr3_aa: ASSQATPNYGYT

j_call: TRBJ2-7
v_call: TRBV25-1
cdr3_aa: ASSEGARDEQY

j_call: TRBJ1-4
v_call: TRBV5-1
cdr3_aa: ASSLDWGLNEKLF

j_call: TRBJ2-3
v_call: TRBV7-2
cdr3_aa: ASSPASGQAVDTQY

j_call: TRBJ2-2
v_call: TRBV30
cdr3_aa: AWTPGLVTGELF